This TCR beta chain stems from a study of blood T cell repertoires in COVID-19. For the study at large: Sites in the United States, Italy and Spain provided acute and convalescent COVID-19 samples.

CDR3 length equals 14 residues. CDR1 and CDR2 (germline): LGHDT, YNNKEL (reference sequence). V gave up 3 bases and J gave up 4 bases, with 12 bases separating them. The protocol was immunoSEQ multiplex PCR, while the TCRdb copy is restricted to in-frame clones and leaves out a portion. The sample shows around 130,000 clones, around nine tenths of them seen only once. This rearrangement joins TRBV3-1 (or the pseudogene TRBV3-2) to TRBJ1-2; tentatively, D is TRBD1 (6 bases). This receptor was obtained from a woman in her forties or fifties with acute or convalescent COVID-19. Sequenced sample: peripheral blood. The CDR3 bases are TGTGCCAGCAGCCATCACGAAGGGGGCTATGGCTACACCTTC. Translation: CASSHHEGGYGYTF.